This T cell receptor (beta chain) originates from a study of blood T cell repertoires in COVID-19. Authors' methods: Scientists estimated how many nucleated cells there were by amplifying reference gene primers. Assay: immunoSEQ multiplex PCR; the TCRdb copy retains only in-frame clones and omits some. V and J calls and clone size come straight from that table; D and trimming were deduced from the DNA. The table has 210,000 or so clones, about 83% seen once. Enrolment of Seattle patients took place during active infection, and they were followed longitudinally. The trim removed 0 bases at V and 5 bases at J, leaving 8 bases unmatched. The germline gives CDR1 LGHNA, CDR2 YSLEER. This CDR3 has 17 residues.

The specimen was peripheral blood. This clonotype was obtained from a woman in her thirties with COVID-19, enrolled during active disease. The gene calls are TRBV4-3 and TRBJ2-5, with 11 positions matching TRBD2. This CDR3 is CASSQDSLAGGGETQYF. CDR3 sequence (DNA): TGCGCCAGCAGCCAAGATTCCCTAGCGGGAGGTGGGGAGACCCAGTACTTC.